What follows describes a single T cell receptor beta chain. The data are from a study of blood T cells in healthy people across ages. The second PCR ran 7 to 11 cycles with a sample-barcoded 5' primer and J-beta primers. TCRdb redid the calling of the 5' RACE reads with MiXCR, one entry per CDR3 protein. The table lists roughly 1.6 million distinct CDR3 sequences, roughly 32% of them singletons. Trimming left V 3 bases short and J 5 bases short, with 15 bases between. CDR3 length: 15 amino acids. Germline CDR1 reads LNHNV; CDR2 reads YYDKDF (reference sequence). This sequence joins TRBV15 and TRBJ2-3, with D tentatively TRBD2 (6 bases). The sequenced material came from blood. The sequence came from a woman in her twenties or thirties in good health. CDR3 sequence: CATSSTTGVRDTQYF. Written as DNA, the CDR3 is TGTGCCACCAGCAGTACAACGGGGGTCCGAGATACGCAGTATTTT.